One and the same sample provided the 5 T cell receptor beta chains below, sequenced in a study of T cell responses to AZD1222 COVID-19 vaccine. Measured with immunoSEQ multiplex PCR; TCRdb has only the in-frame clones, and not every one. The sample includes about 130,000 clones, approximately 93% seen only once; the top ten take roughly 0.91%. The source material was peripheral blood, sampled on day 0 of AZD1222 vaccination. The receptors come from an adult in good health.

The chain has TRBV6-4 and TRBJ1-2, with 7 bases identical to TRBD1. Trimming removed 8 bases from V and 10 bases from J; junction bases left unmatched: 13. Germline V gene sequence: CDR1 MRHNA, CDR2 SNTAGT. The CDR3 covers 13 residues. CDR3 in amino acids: CASSGETGQAYTF. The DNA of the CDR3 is TGTGCCAGCTCAGGGGAGACAGGGCAGGCCTACACCTTC.

The CDR3 DNA is TGCGCCAGCAGCTCCCGGGATTCGATGGGAGCTTTCTTT. It translates to CASSSRDSMGAFF. The chain uses TRBV5-1 and TRBJ1-1; D remains ambiguous. Trimming stripped 3 bases from V and 10 bases from J, with 16 bases between. The CDR3 loop spans 13 amino acids. CDR1 and CDR2 from the germline V gene are SGHRS and YFSETQ.

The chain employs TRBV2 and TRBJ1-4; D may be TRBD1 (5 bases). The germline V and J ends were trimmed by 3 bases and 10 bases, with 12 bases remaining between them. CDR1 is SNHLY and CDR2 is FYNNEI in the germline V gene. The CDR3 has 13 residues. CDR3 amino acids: CASSEWGPGKLFF. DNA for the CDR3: TGTGCCAGCAGTGAGTGGGGCCCGGGAAAACTGTTTTTT.

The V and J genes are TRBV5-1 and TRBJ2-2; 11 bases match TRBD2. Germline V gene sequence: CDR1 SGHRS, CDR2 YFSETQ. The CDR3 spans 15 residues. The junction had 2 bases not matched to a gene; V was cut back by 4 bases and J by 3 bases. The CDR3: CASSPGLADTGELFF. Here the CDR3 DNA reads TGCGCCAGCAGCCCGGGACTAGCGGACACCGGGGAGCTGTTTTTT.

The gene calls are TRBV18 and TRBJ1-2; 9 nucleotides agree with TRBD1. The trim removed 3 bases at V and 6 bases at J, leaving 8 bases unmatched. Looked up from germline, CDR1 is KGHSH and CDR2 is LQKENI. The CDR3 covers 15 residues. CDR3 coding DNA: TGTGCCAGCTCACCCGGGACAGGGAGCAGAAATGGCTACACCTTC. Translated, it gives CASSPGTGSRNGYTF.